These 27 T cell receptor beta chains were all obtained from the same sample, sequenced in a study of T cell responses to AZD1222 COVID-19 vaccine (dated by TCRdb to 2020 to 2022). Receptor libraries were prepared by the immunoSEQ multiplex PCR assay. As stored in TCRdb, this immuneACCESS dataset retains in-frame rearrangements with V and J assigned. A fraction of the clones does not appear; measured against another copy, unresolved V genes explain less than half of the discrepancy, and the remainder lacks a known reason. For this sample there are around 150,000 clones; 80% to 95% appear just once. 6% to 7.5% of the sample is taken by the ten largest. This specimen's time point label, interpreted: about 28 days (+/-7) after the second vaccine dose. This sample comprised peripheral blood, obtained 28 days after the second AZD1222 dose. The source of these receptors is an adult who received the AZD1222 COVID-19 vaccine.

The chain uses TRBV12-3 or TRBV12-4 and TRBJ1-2; D might be TRBD1 (5 bases). The CDR3 consists of 13 residues. Trimming cost V 2 bases and J 4 bases, with 8 bases left between them. This CDR3 reads CASSLRQTYGYTF. DNA for the CDR3: TGTGCCAGCAGTTTAAGACAGACCTATGGCTACACCTTC.

The gene calls are TRBV6-5 and TRBJ2-4, with TRBD2 as a possible D gene (5 bases). The CDR3 has 16 residues. From germline, CDR1 is MNHEY and CDR2 SVGAGI. Deletions cut 4 bases from V and 0 bases from J, with 13 bases between. CDR3 region: CASSSAGSIAKNIQYF. The CDR3, as DNA: TGTGCCAGCAGTTCCGCGGGTTCTATAGCCAAAAACATTCAGTACTTC.

The chain recombines TRBV18 with TRBJ1-3; D is unresolved. The CDR3 length is 15 residues. Germline V gives CDR1 KGHSH, CDR2 LQKENI. V was cut by 3 bases and J by 1 base, with 10 bases left in between. CDR3 in amino acids: CASSPLDTSGNTIYF. In DNA, the CDR3 is TGTGCCAGCTCACCCCTCGACACGTCTGGAAACACCATATATTTT.

The chain combines TRBV5-1 with TRBJ2-7; tentatively, D is TRBD2 (7 bases). V was shortened by 3 bases and J by 2 bases, with 18 bases between the two germline ends. The CDR3 covers 16 residues. Germline V gene sequence: CDR1 SGHRS, CDR2 YFSETQ. The CDR3 DNA is TGCGCCAGCAGCTCCCCGGAGGGGGGGGGCACCTACGAGCAGTACTTC. The encoded protein is CASSSPEGGGTYEQYF.

The V gene is TRBV19, the J gene TRBJ1-5, with TRBD1 as a possible D gene (5 bases). CDR1 is LNHDA, CDR2 SQIVND, per germline (reference sequence). V was trimmed by 1 base and J by 6 bases, leaving 13 bases between them. The CDR3 is made up of 15 amino acids. CDR3 residues: CASSIAGRVGQPQHF. CDR3 coding DNA: TGTGCCAGTAGTATAGCGGGCAGGGTTGGTCAGCCCCAGCATTTT.

This chain uses TRBV7-3 with TRBJ1-1; D unresolved. V lost 0 bases and J 2 bases, leaving 4 bases between the germline ends. CDR3 length equals 13 residues. CDR1 and CDR2 (germline): SGHTA, FQGTGA. CDR3: CASSLTANTEAFF. For the CDR3, the DNA is TGTGCCAGCAGCTTAACAGCAAACACTGAAGCTTTCTTT. Complete variable domain (other parts from reference TRBV7-3 and TRBJ1-1): GAGVSQTPSNKVTEKGKYVELRCDPISGHTALYWYRQSLGQGPEFLIYFQGTGAADDSGLPNDRFFAVRPEGSVSTLKIQRTERGDSAVYLCASSLTANTEAFFGQGTRLTVV.

The V gene is TRBV12-3 or TRBV12-4, the J gene TRBJ1-5; D is unclear. The ends were cut back, 5 bases at V and 0 bases at J, with 5 bases in the middle. The CDR3 runs to 13 residues. CDR3 DNA sequence: TGTGCCAGCAGTCCTTTTAGCAATCAGCCCCAGCATTTT. Translating gives CASSPFSNQPQHF.

This clone was counted once. V gene TRBV11-3 combines with J gene TRBJ2-2; 7 bases line up with TRBD1. J gave up 7 bases and V 2 bases, and 10 bases lay outside the gene matches. The CDR3 is 16 amino acids. Germline loops: CDR1 SGHNT, CDR2 YENEEA. CDR3 nucleotides: TGTGCCAGCAGCTTATTTATCCAGGGGGTATTCGGGGAGCTGTTTTTT. It encodes CASSLFIQGVFGELFF.

The rearrangement joins TRBV29-1 to TRBJ2-1, with D possibly TRBD2 on 5 matching bases. The CDR3 has 16 amino acids. V lost 4 bases to trimming and J lost 5 bases, with 21 bases between them. Germline-derived CDR1 and CDR2 are SQVTM and ANQGSEA. The CDR3 protein is CSVVGVERAGDNEQFF. CDR3 sequence (DNA): TGCAGCGTTGTAGGTGTTGAGAGGGCTGGGGACAATGAGCAGTTCTTC.

The chain couples TRBV5-1 to TRBJ1-4, with TRBD1 matching 9 bases. CDR3 length: 14 amino acids. Trimming removed 4 bases from V and 7 bases from J; junction bases left unmatched: 5. Germline values: CDR1 SGHRS, CDR2 YFSETQ. CDR3 sequence: CASSQDRGREKLFF. The CDR3 nucleotides read TGCGCCAGCAGCCAGGACAGGGGACGTGAAAAACTGTTTTTT.

J is TRBJ2-7 and V is TRBV19; D gene uncertain. The CDR3 has 14 amino acids. Looked up from germline, CDR1 is LNHDA and CDR2 is SQIVND (reference sequence). With 10 bases removed from V and 0 bases from J, the gap between germline ends came to 16 bases. The CDR3 DNA reads as TGTGCCACCAAAGACCCGGGCTCCTCCTACGAGCAGTACTTC. It yields the protein CATKDPGSSYEQYF.

The rearrangement links TRBV5-1 to TRBJ1-2, with TRBD1 matching over 12 bases. Germline-derived CDR1 and CDR2 are SGHRS and YFSETQ. The CDR3 is made up of 16 amino acids. The ends lost 1 base at V and 5 bases at J; junction bases unmatched: 6. CDR3 loop: CASSLRGQGAGYGYTF. The CDR3 DNA follows: TGCGCCAGCAGCTTGAGGGGACAGGGGGCAGGGTATGGCTACACCTTC. Full variable domain (remainder filled in from reference TRBV5-1 and TRBJ1-2): KAGVTQTPRYLIKTRGQQVTLSCSPISGHRSVSWYQQTPGQGLQFLFEYFSETQRNKGNFPGRFSGRQFSNSRSEMNVSTLELGDSALYLCASSLRGQGAGYGYTFGSGTRLTVV.

This clone was seen just once. The chain has TRBV20-1 and TRBJ2-5, with D uncertain. Germline loops: CDR1 DFQATT, CDR2 SNEGSKA (reference sequence). CDR3 length: 11 amino acids. V lost 1 base and J lost 5, with 5 bases in between. In DNA form, the CDR3 reads TGCAGTGCTAGAGGGTGGGAGACCCAGTACTTC. This translates into CSARGWETQYF.

The DNA of the CDR3 is TGTGCCAGCACGAGGCAAGCCGGCGTTAACTATGGCTACACCTTC. Encoded protein: CASTRQAGVNYGYTF. This chain joins TRBV9 and TRBJ1-2; D gene unclear. The CDR3 totals 15 residues. Germline CDR1 SGDLS, CDR2 YYNGEE. V was clipped by 6 bases and J by 1 base, with 16 bases between them.

CDR3 protein: CSAGPGANVLTF. The CDR3 region has the DNA TGCAGCGCCGGACCTGGGGCCAACGTCCTGACTTTC. The genes are TRBV29-1 and TRBJ2-6; D not certain. V was pared by 7 bases and J by 2 bases, with 6 bases between. CDR1 and CDR2 (germline): SQVTM, ANQGSEA. CDR3 length equals 12 residues.

The chain recombines TRBV18 with TRBJ2-3; D might be TRBD1 or TRBD2, each matching 5 bases. The CDR3 length is 16 residues. Between the trimmed V and J ends, which lost 6 bases and 0 bases, there was a span of 16 bases. CDR1 is KGHSH, CDR2 LQKENI, per germline. The CDR3 sequence: CASSSPWGSSTDTQYF. In DNA, the CDR3 is TGTGCCAGCTCGTCTCCCTGGGGGTCAAGCACAGATACGCAGTATTTT.

The table lists this clone with a count of one. The chain has TRBV11-3 and TRBJ1-1, with 9 bases identical to TRBD1. V lost 0 bases and J lost 2; bases outside the gene matches: 4. The length of the CDR3 is 16 residues. Germline CDR1 is SGHNT and CDR2 is YENEEA. For the CDR3, the DNA is TGTGCCAGCAGCTTAGAGCGACAGGGGGTAAACACTGAAGCTTTCTTT. It yields the protein CASSLERQGVNTEAFF.

This chain joins TRBV7-3 and TRBJ2-7; 9 bases agree with TRBD2. The V gene's germline CDR1 is SGHTA and CDR2 FQGTGA. This CDR3 spans 15 amino acids. Losses at the gene ends were 2 bases for V and 0 bases for J; bases not matched to a gene: 2. DNA for the CDR3: TGTGCCAGCAGCTTAGCGGGGGGGACCTCCTACGAGCAGTACTTC. Translation: CASSLAGGTSYEQYF.

The chain joins TRBV5-8 to TRBJ1-1; a weak D match, TRBD1 (6 bases). Trimming removed 4 bases at V and 6 bases at J, with 19 bases between. The CDR3 is 15 residues long. Looked up from germline, CDR1 is SGHTS and CDR2 is YDEGEE. The CDR3 loop is CASSPQGSLVSEAFF. The CDR3 bases are TGTGCCAGCAGCCCCCAGGGGTCTTTGGTTTCTGAAGCTTTCTTT.

This clone was detected once. The chain employs TRBV6-5 and TRBJ2-3; D might be TRBD2 (5 bases). Trimming removed 6 bases at V and 5 bases at J, with 18 bases between. This CDR3 has 15 amino acids. Per the germline V gene, CDR1 is MNHEY and CDR2 is SVGAGI. CDR3 sequence reads: CASRPVRGGVDTQYF. The CDR3 DNA follows: TGTGCCAGCAGACCTGTCCGGGGTGGGGTAGATACGCAGTATTTT.

This chain uses TRBV12-3 or TRBV12-4 with TRBJ2-1; 9 bases fit TRBD1. The trim removed 7 bases at V and 5 bases at J, leaving 3 bases unmatched. The CDR3 runs 13 residues. This CDR3 reads CASKRTGDNEQFF. In nucleotides, the CDR3 is TGTGCCAGCAAAAGGACAGGGGACAATGAGCAGTTCTTC.

The chain is built from TRBV4-1 and TRBJ1-1; D uncertain. The CDR3 is 15 residues long. Trimming removed 0 bases at V and 4 bases at J, with 12 bases between. CDR1 and CDR2 (germline): MGHRA, YSYEKL. Here the CDR3 reads CASSQDPDFATEAFF. CDR3 coding DNA: TGCGCCAGCAGCCAAGATCCCGATTTTGCCACTGAAGCTTTCTTT.

The chain carries TRBV27 and TRBJ1-2, with D uncertain. Germline CDR1 is MNHEY and CDR2 is SMNVEV (reference sequence). Trimming shortened V by 8 bases and J by 4 bases, and 14 bases separated the two germline ends. This CDR3 has 13 residues. The CDR3: CASFRLPPYGYTF. The CDR3 bases are TGTGCCAGCTTCAGACTGCCACCCTATGGCTACACCTTC.

J is TRBJ1-4 and V is TRBV5-4; 9 bases are shared with TRBD1. V lost 0 bases, J lost 6 bases, and 3 bases stayed unmatched. Germline V lookup: CDR1 SGHNT, CDR2 YYREEE (reference sequence). This CDR3 is built from 15 residues. Written as DNA, the CDR3 is TGTGCCAGCAGCTTGGGGGGGACAGGGTATGAAAAACTGTTTTTT. Protein: CASSLGGTGYEKLFF.

This clone has only one observation. The chain is built from TRBV14 and TRBJ2-1, with 8 bases matching TRBD2. This CDR3 is 15 amino acids long. After removal of 4 bases from V and 9 bases from J, the junction contained 11 bases not matched to a gene. Germline V gene sequence: CDR1 SGHDN, CDR2 FVKESK. Here the CDR3 DNA reads TGTGCCAGCAGCCCAAGCGGGGGTAAACGTAGTGAGCAGTTCTTC. This translates into CASSPSGGKRSEQFF.

The chain carries TRBV7-3 and TRBJ2-5, with a weak D call TRBD1 (6 bases). Trimming removed 4 bases from V and 2 bases from J, with 14 bases in between. The CDR3 is 15 amino acids. Germline CDR1 reads SGHTA; CDR2 reads FQGTGA. Here the CDR3 reads CASSSTSTGQETQYF. CDR3 nucleotide sequence: TGTGCCAGCAGCTCGACTTCAACAGGGCAAGAGACCCAGTACTTC. Full variable domain (outside the CDR3, taken from reference TRBV7-3 and TRBJ2-5): GAGVSQTPSNKVTEKGKYVELRCDPISGHTALYWYRQSLGQGPEFLIYFQGTGAADDSGLPNDRFFAVRPEGSVSTLKIQRTERGDSAVYLCASSSTSTGQETQYFGPGTRLLVL.

The chain employs TRBV7-9 and TRBJ1-5, with a tentative D call TRBD1 (6 bases). The CDR3 length is 15 residues. The germline CDR1 and CDR2 sequences are SEHNR and FQNEAQ (reference sequence). V lost 3 bases to trimming and J lost 2 bases, with 11 bases between them. The CDR3 loop reads CASSFGTPGNQPQHF. CDR3 nucleotides: TGTGCCAGCAGCTTCGGGACACCGGGCAATCAGCCCCAGCATTTT.